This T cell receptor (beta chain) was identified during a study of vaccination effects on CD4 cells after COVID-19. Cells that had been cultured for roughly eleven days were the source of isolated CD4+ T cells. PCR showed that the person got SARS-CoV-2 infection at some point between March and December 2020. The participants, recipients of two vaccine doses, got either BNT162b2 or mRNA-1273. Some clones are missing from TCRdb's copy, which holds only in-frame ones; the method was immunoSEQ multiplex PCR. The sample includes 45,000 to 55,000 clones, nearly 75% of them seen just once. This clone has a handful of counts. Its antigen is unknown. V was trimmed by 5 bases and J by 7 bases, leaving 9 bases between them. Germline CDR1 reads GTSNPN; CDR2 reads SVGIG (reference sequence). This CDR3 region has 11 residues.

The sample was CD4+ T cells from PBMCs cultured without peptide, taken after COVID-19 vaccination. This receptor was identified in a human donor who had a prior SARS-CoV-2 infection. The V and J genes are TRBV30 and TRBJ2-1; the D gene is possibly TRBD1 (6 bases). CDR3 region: CAWRQVNEQFF. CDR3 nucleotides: TGTGCCTGGCGACAGGTAAATGAGCAGTTCTTC.